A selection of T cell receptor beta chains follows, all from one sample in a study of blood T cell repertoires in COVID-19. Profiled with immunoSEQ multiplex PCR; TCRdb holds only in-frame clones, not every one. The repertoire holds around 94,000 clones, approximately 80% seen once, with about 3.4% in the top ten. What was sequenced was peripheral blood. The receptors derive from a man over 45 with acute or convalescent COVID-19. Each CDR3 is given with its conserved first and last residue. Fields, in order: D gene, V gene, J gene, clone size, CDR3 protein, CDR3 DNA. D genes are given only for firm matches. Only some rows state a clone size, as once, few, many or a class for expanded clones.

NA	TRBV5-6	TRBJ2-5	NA	CASSLEEGGTSQETQYF	TGTGCCAGCAGCTTGGAAGAGGGAGGAACCTCCCAAGAGACCCAGTACTTC
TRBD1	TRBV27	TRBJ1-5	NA	CASRPTGTGAHQPQHF	TGTGCCAGCAGACCCACCGGGACAGGGGCCCATCAGCCCCAGCATTTT
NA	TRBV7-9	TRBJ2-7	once	CASSPDTRYEQYF	TGTGCCAGCAGCCCGGACACCCGCTACGAGCAGTACTTC
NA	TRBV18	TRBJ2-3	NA	CASSPPEGTDTQYF	TGTGCCAGCTCACCACCGGAGGGCACAGATACGCAGTATTTT
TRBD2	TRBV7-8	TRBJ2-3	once	CASSLGTSGRAGADTQYF	TGTGCCAGCAGCTTAGGCACTAGCGGGAGGGCGGGTGCAGATACGCAGTATTTT
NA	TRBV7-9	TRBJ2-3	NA	CASRPMGQGGTQYF	TGTGCCAGCCGTCCAATGGGGCAGGGGGGCACGCAGTATTTT
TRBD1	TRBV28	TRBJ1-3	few	CASSLTGGASGNTIYF	TGTGCCAGCAGTTTGACAGGGGGCGCTTCTGGAAACACCATATATTTT
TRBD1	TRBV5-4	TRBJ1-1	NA	CASSSGQGASYTEAFF	TGTGCCAGCAGCTCGGGACAGGGCGCATCGTACACTGAAGCTTTCTTT
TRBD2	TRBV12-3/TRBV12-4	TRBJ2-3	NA	CASSAGGPDTQYF	TGTGCCAGCAGTGCGGGGGGGCCAGATACGCAGTATTTT
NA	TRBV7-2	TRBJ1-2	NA	CASSLAPGEGYYGYTF	TGTGCCAGCAGCTTAGCGCCAGGAGAGGGCTACTATGGCTACACCTTC
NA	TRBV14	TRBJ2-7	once	CASSQGRGSEQYF	TGTGCCAGCAGCCAAGGACGGGGATCCGAGCAGTACTTC
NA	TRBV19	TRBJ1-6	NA	CASSGGVLYNSPLHF	TGTGCCAGTAGCGGAGGGGTCCTTTATAATTCACCCCTCCACTTT
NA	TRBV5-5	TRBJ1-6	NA	CASSGQGTLWSPLHF	TGTGCCAGCAGCGGCCAGGGTACCCTATGGTCACCCCTCCACTTT
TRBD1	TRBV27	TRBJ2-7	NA	CASRDRVVGAYEQYF	TGTGCCAGCAGGGACAGGGTCGTAGGCGCCTACGAGCAGTACTTC
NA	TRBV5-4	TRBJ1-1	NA	CASSFNAGLDTEAFF	TGTGCCAGCAGCTTTAACGCAGGGTTGGACACTGAAGCTTTCTTT
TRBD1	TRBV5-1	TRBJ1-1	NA	CASSLGVTGYAFF	TGCGCCAGCAGCTTGGGAGTGACAGGGTATGCTTTCTTT
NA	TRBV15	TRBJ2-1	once	CATSRGTNTGTNEQFF	TGTGCCACCAGCAGAGGAACTAATACCGGTACCAATGAGCAGTTCTTC
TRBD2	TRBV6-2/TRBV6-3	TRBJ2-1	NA	CASSYLPRAGGSSYNEQFF	TGTGCCAGCAGTTACTTGCCGCGAGCGGGAGGGAGCTCCTACAATGAGCAGTTCTTC
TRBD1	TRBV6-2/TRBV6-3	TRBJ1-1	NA	CASSWTGRNTEAFF	TGTGCCAGCAGTTGGACAGGGCGAAACACTGAAGCTTTCTTT
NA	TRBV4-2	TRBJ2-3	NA	CASSQDRQRKDTQYF	TGTGCCAGCAGCCAAGATCGTCAGCGTAAAGATACGCAGTATTTT
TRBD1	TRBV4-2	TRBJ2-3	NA	CASSQDRTGVGADTQYF	TGTGCCAGCAGCCAAGATCGGACAGGGGTAGGGGCAGATACGCAGTATTTT
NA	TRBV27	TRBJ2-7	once	CASSLSQGYGEQYF	TGTGCCAGCAGTTTATCGCAGGGGTACGGCGAGCAGTACTTC